The following is a T cell receptor (beta chain) sequence with its context. The data stem from a study of blood T cell repertoires in COVID-19. Here immunoSEQ multiplex PCR was the method, and the copy in TCRdb shows in-frame clones only, minus some. This repertoire shows roughly 120,000 clones, less than 80% found once; its top ten account for about 2.7%. Germline loops: CDR1 MDHEN, CDR2 SYDVKM. The CDR3 extends over 14 amino acids. V was clipped by 7 bases and J by 7 bases; unmatched bases: 8. The V call is TRBV28, the J call TRBJ1-5; 9 nucleotides agree with TRBD1. Sequencing was performed on peripheral blood. The clonotype was recovered from a middle-aged man with acute or convalescent COVID-19. The CDR3 spells CASTQGTGYQPQHF. The CDR3 nucleotides read TGTGCCAGCACCCAAGGGACAGGGTACCAGCCCCAGCATTTT.